The 27 T cell receptor beta chains in this list originate from one sample, sequenced in a study of T cell responses to AZD1222 COVID-19 vaccine. The protocol was immunoSEQ multiplex PCR, while the TCRdb copy is restricted to in-frame clones and leaves out a portion. The sample records about 160,000 clones, about 92% being singletons. This specimen consisted of peripheral blood, obtained on day 0 of MenACWY control vaccination. The receptors were gathered from an adult in good health.

The chain couples TRBV5-1 to TRBJ2-5; D not certain. The CDR3 consists of 14 residues. Germline V gene sequence: CDR1 SGHRS, CDR2 YFSETQ. Trimming shortened V by 0 bases and J by 5 bases, and 11 bases separated the two germline ends. CDR3 protein: CASSLVLGGETQYF. The CDR3 nucleotides are TGCGCCAGCAGCTTGGTCCTGGGTGGGGAGACCCAGTACTTC.

This clone was counted between two and nine times. The chain employs TRBV10-3 and TRBJ1-1, with a tentative D call TRBD1 (5 bases). The CDR3 has 13 amino acids. Germline CDR1 ENHRY, CDR2 SYGVKD. Trimming left V 9 bases short and J 0 bases short, with 11 bases between. The CDR3 protein is CAIGRDLNTEAFF. The CDR3 DNA sequence: TGTGCCATTGGCCGGGACTTGAACACTGAAGCTTTCTTT.

The V and J genes are TRBV6-2 or TRBV6-3 and TRBJ1-2; 8 positions agree with TRBD1. CDR1 MNHEY and CDR2 SVGEGT come from the germline V gene. This CDR3 comprises 14 residues. Trimming cost V 5 bases and J 6 bases; bases outside gene matches: 8. The CDR3: CASSRQGMANGYTF. In DNA form, the CDR3 reads TGTGCCAGCAGTCGACAGGGGATGGCCAATGGCTACACCTTC.

This clone was counted between two and nine times. V and J are TRBV28 and TRBJ1-1; D is unclear. This CDR3 contains 15 residues. Trimming cost V 2 bases and J 7 bases, with 17 bases left between them. Germline CDR1 MDHEN, CDR2 SYDVKM. The CDR3 region is CASSLGVSGLGEAFF. The CDR3 coding sequence is TGTGCCAGCAGTTTAGGGGTTTCGGGTCTGGGTGAAGCTTTCTTT. The full variable domain, rest sourced from reference TRBV28 and TRBJ1-1, is DVKVTQSSRYLVKRTGEKVFLECVQDMDHENMFWYRQDPGLGLRLIYFSYDVKMKEKGDIPEGYSVSREKKERFSLILESASTNQTSMYLCASSLGVSGLGEAFFGQGTRLTVV.

This clone was picked up a small number of times. V and J are TRBV9 and TRBJ1-6; D is uncertain. Germline V gives CDR1 SGDLS, CDR2 YYNGEE. The V gene lost 1 base and the J gene lost 8 bases, with 13 bases spanning the gap. This CDR3 comprises 15 residues. The CDR3 here is CASSVSQASHSPLHF. CDR3 in DNA: TGTGCCAGCAGCGTATCGCAGGCCTCCCATTCACCCCTCCACTTT.

The genes are TRBV7-8 and TRBJ1-1; D is perhaps TRBD1 (5 bases). This CDR3 contains 12 residues. Trimming cost V 7 bases and J 3 bases, with 9 bases left between them. Germline CDR1 and CDR2: SGHVS and FQNEAQ. CDR3 residues: CASTTRDTEAFF. The CDR3 DNA is TGTGCCAGCACCACCAGGGACACTGAAGCTTTCTTT.

This clone has more than one count but fewer than ten. This chain links TRBV4-3 with TRBJ1-5, with a possible D match to TRBD1 (6 bases). Germline lookup yields CDR1 LGHNA and CDR2 YSLEER. CDR3 size: 15 residues. With 0 bases removed from V and 4 bases from J, the gap between germline ends came to 10 bases. The CDR3 region is CASSQEAGANQPQHF. Here the CDR3 DNA reads TGCGCCAGCAGCCAAGAGGCAGGGGCTAATCAGCCCCAGCATTTT.

The J gene is TRBJ1-1, the V gene TRBV28; D is unclear. The V end was cut by 2 bases, the J end by 1 base, with 8 bases between. CDR3 length: 14 amino acids. Germline V lookup: CDR1 MDHEN, CDR2 SYDVKM. The CDR3 DNA is TGTGCCAGCAGTTTAATCATTCGGAACACTGAAGCTTTCTTT. It yields the protein CASSLIIRNTEAFF.

V is TRBV5-1 and J is TRBJ1-2, with D perhaps TRBD1 (5 bases). Per the germline V gene, CDR1 is SGHRS and CDR2 is YFSETQ. The CDR3 has 14 residues. V was trimmed by 4 bases and J by 4 bases, leaving 14 bases between them. For the CDR3, the DNA is TGCGCCAGCAGCCCGCAGGGTGGGAGCTATGGCTACACCTTC. This translates into CASSPQGGSYGYTF.

The CDR3 spells CAWSRARPGGYTF. In DNA, the CDR3 is TGTGCCTGGAGTAGAGCTCGGCCGGGCGGCTACACCTTC. The genes are TRBV30 and TRBJ1-2; D is undetermined. Germline CDR1 and CDR2: GTSNPN and SVGIG (reference sequence). V was trimmed by 2 bases and J by 8 bases, leaving 15 bases between them. This CDR3 has 13 amino acids.

This clone was recorded once. This chain connects TRBV2 to TRBJ2-7; possible D gene TRBD2, 5 bases. Germline values: CDR1 SNHLY, CDR2 FYNNEI. V shed 5 bases and J shed 3 bases, with 8 bases lying between them. The CDR3 consists of 12 residues. The CDR3 region has the DNA TGTGCCAGCAGTTCGGACTTCTACGAGCAGTACTTC. The encoded protein is CASSSDFYEQYF.

The chain is built from TRBV7-9 and TRBJ1-1; maybe TRBD1 (6 bases). V lost 3 bases and J lost 6, with 11 bases in between. The CDR3 contains 13 residues. The germline V gene has CDR1 SEHNR and CDR2 FQNEAQ (reference sequence). Here the CDR3 reads CASSFQGWPEAFF. The CDR3 DNA reads TGTGCCAGCAGCTTTCAGGGGTGGCCTGAAGCTTTCTTT.

The chain employs TRBV6-5 and TRBJ1-3; D call uncertain. CDR3 size: 13 residues. Germline V gene lookup returns CDR1 MNHEY and CDR2 SVGAGI. The germline V and J ends were trimmed by 6 bases and 8 bases, with 14 bases remaining between them. CDR3 in DNA: TGTGCCAGCAGACCCGAGTGGGGTGACACCATATATTTT. Amino acids: CASRPEWGDTIYF.

With regard to this clone: The sample has other DNA sequences that encode this CDR3 too. This chain uses TRBV27 with TRBJ2-7; D uncertain. V dropped 5 bases and J dropped 0 bases, with 2 bases sitting between them. This CDR3 has 11 residues. CDR1 and CDR2 (germline): MNHEY, SMNVEV (reference sequence). CDR3 sequence reads: CASSSSYEQYF. The CDR3 DNA sequence: TGTGCCAGCAGTAGCTCCTACGAGCAGTACTTC.

The rearrangement joins TRBV7-2 to TRBJ2-2; 7 positions agree with TRBD1. The CDR3 loop spans 16 amino acids. With 5 bases clipped from V and 2 bases from J, the junction kept 8 bases outside the gene matches. Germline V gene sequence: CDR1 SGHTA, CDR2 FQGNSA. CDR3 nucleotide sequence: TGTGCCAGCAGCCATCGAGGGGGCGGAAACACCGGGGAGCTGTTTTTT. Amino acid sequence: CASSHRGGGNTGELFF.

V and J are TRBV28 and TRBJ2-5; the match to TRBD2 covers 9 bases. The CDR3 has 16 amino acids. J gave up 4 bases and V 10 bases, and 16 bases lay outside the gene matches. Germline loops: CDR1 MDHEN, CDR2 SYDVKM. The CDR3 coding sequence is TGTGCCATCGGCGGGGCTCTTGCGGGAGGGCCAGAGACCCAGTACTTC. The encoded protein is CAIGGALAGGPETQYF.

This chain connects TRBV3-1 (or the pseudogene TRBV3-2) to TRBJ1-4, with a tentative D call TRBD1 (6 bases). Germline V CDR1 and CDR2: LGHDT, YNNKEL (reference sequence). Between the trimmed V and J ends, which lost 4 bases and 4 bases, there was a span of 13 bases. This CDR3 comprises 15 residues. DNA for the CDR3: TGTGCCAGCAGCCGCTACAGGGCAAATAATGAAAAACTGTTTTTT. Amino acids: CASSRYRANNEKLFF.

A few counts support this clone. The chain is built from TRBV27 and TRBJ2-3; TRBD1 or TRBD2 may be the D gene (5 bases each). Germline-derived CDR1 and CDR2 are MNHEY and SMNVEV (reference sequence). This CDR3 is built from 14 residues. The V end was cut by 3 bases, the J end by 3 bases, with 10 bases between. For the CDR3, the DNA is TGTGCCAGCAGTTTTCGCAGGGAGACAGATACGCAGTATTTT. Amino acid sequence: CASSFRRETDTQYF.

The gene calls are TRBV3-1 (or the pseudogene TRBV3-2) and TRBJ2-1; D is perhaps TRBD2 (7 bases). Germline V gene sequence: CDR1 LGHDT, CDR2 YNNKEL (reference sequence). The CDR3 length is 19 residues. With 4 bases removed from V and 4 bases from J, the gap between germline ends came to 26 bases. The CDR3 nucleotides are TGTGCCAGCAGCCTGCCCCCCCCCTTCGCGGGGGCAGGGTACAATGAGCAGTTCTTC. Amino acid sequence: CASSLPPPFAGAGYNEQFF.

The chain employs TRBV10-3 and TRBJ2-7; D not certain. This CDR3 comprises 15 residues. V lost 6 bases, J lost 2 bases, and 17 bases lay in between. Germline V gene sequence: CDR1 ENHRY, CDR2 SYGVKD. The CDR3 DNA reads TGTGCCATCAGAGCAACAGTGGCCGGTACCTACGAGCAGTACTTC. This translates into CAIRATVAGTYEQYF.

This chain uses TRBV7-9 with TRBJ1-1; D is perhaps TRBD1 (5 bases). The V gene lost 0 bases and the J gene lost 3 bases, with 14 bases spanning the gap. The CDR3 has 16 residues. Germline V gene data show CDR1 as SEHNR and CDR2 as FQNEAQ (reference sequence). CDR3 nucleotide sequence: TGTGCCAGCAGCTTAGCGGGGACCGGAGGGCACACTGAAGCTTTCTTT. Its translation: CASSLAGTGGHTEAFF.

The chain links TRBV28 to TRBJ1-2; TRBD1 might be the D (6 bases). Trimming shortened V by 6 bases and J by 4 bases, and 15 bases separated the two germline ends. The germline gives CDR1 MDHEN, CDR2 SYDVKM. The CDR3 length is 14 residues. CDR3 loop: CASRTGQQLYGYTF. Here the CDR3 DNA reads TGTGCCAGCAGAACTGGACAGCAGCTCTATGGCTACACCTTC.

The V gene is TRBV10-1, the J gene TRBJ2-5; the match to TRBD1 covers 10 bases. Germline-derived CDR1 and CDR2 are WNHNN and SYGVQD (reference sequence). The CDR3 totals 15 residues. Losses at the gene ends were 4 bases for V and 5 bases for J; bases not matched to a gene: 7. The CDR3 coding sequence is TGCGCCAGCAGTGCAACGACAGGGGGCAGGGAGACCCAGTACTTC. Translated, it gives CASSATTGGRETQYF.

The chain combines TRBV30 with TRBJ2-7; D remains unclear. Per germline, CDR1 GTSNPN and CDR2 SVGIG (reference sequence). Between the trimmed V and J ends, which lost 3 bases and 0 bases, there was a span of 6 bases. The CDR3 extends over 12 amino acids. CDR3 in amino acids: CAWRQSSYEQYF. The CDR3 DNA reads TGTGCCTGGAGACAGAGCTCCTACGAGCAGTACTTC.

The V and J genes are TRBV24-1 and TRBJ2-5, with a tentative D call TRBD2 (5 bases). This CDR3 is 15 amino acids long. Trimming removed 3 bases from V and 5 bases from J, with 15 bases in between. The germline gives CDR1 KGHDR, CDR2 SFDVKD. CDR3 coding DNA: TGTGCCACCAGTGATAGGAGTAGCGTATTCGAGACCCAGTACTTC. It encodes CATSDRSSVFETQYF.

This chain connects TRBV6-5 to TRBJ1-1; tentatively, D is TRBD1 (5 bases). The CDR3 length is 15 residues. The V gene's germline CDR1 is MNHEY and CDR2 SVGAGI. Written as DNA, the CDR3 is TGTGTTCCGCTTGAGTTAGGGGCCGAAGACACTGAAGCTTTCTTT. It specifies CVPLELGAEDTEAFF.

The V gene is TRBV11-1, the J gene TRBJ2-5; D is unresolved. The V gene lost 5 bases and the J gene lost 5 bases, with 12 bases spanning the gap. Germline lookup yields CDR1 SGHAT and CDR2 FQDESV (reference sequence). This CDR3 comprises 13 residues. The CDR3 coding sequence is TGTGCCAGCAGCCGCGGTCCGATCGAGACCCAGTACTTC. Translating it yields CASSRGPIETQYF.